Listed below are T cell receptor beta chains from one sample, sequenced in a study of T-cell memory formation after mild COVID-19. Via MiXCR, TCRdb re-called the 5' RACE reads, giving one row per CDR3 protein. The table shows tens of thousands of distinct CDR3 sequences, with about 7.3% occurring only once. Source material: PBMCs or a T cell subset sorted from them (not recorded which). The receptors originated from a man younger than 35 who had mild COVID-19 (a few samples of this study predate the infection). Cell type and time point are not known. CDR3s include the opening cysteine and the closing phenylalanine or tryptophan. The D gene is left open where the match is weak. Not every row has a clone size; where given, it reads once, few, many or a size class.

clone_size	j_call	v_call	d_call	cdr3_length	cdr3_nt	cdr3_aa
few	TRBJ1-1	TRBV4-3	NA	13	TGCGCCAGCAGCCAAGAAATGAACACTGAAGCTTTCTTT	CASSQEMNTEAFF
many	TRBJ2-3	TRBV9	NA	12	TGTGCCAGCAGCGTAGGGGGGGATACGCAGTATTTT	CASSVGGDTQYF
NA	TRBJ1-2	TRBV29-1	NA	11	TGCAGCGTGGCACAGGCTTATGGCTACACCTTC	CSVAQAYGYTF
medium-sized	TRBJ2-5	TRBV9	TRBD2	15	TGTGCCAGCAGCGTAGGGACTAGCGATAAAGAGACCCAGTACTTC	CASSVGTSDKETQYF
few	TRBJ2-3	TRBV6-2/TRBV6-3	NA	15	TGTGCCAGCAGTTACGCAGACAGGTTCGGAGATACGCAGTATTTT	CASSYADRFGDTQYF
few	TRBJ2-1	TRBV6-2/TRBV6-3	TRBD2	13	TGTGCCAGCACCGGGACTAGCCCCAATGAGCAGTTCTTC	CASTGTSPNEQFF
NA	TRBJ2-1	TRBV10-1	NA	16	TGCGCCAGCAGTGAGTCGAGAGCAAGTACCTACAATGAGCAGTTCTTC	CASSESRASTYNEQFF
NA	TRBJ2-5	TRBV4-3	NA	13	TGCGCCAGCAGCCAAGGGACAGAAGAGACCCAGTACTTC	CASSQGTEETQYF
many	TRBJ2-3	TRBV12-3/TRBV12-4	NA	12	TGTGCCAGCACCGCGAACACAGATACGCAGTATTTT	CASTANTDTQYF
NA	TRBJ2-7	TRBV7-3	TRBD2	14	TGTGCCAGCAGCTTAACCGGGGGGAGTTCGGATCGGTACTTC	CASSLTGGSSDRYF
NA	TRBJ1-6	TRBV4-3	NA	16	TGCGCCAGCAGCCAAGGTCAGGGTAGCTATAATTCACCCCTCCACTTT	CASSQGQGSYNSPLHF
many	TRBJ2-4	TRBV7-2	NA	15	TGTGCCAGCAGCCCAGCGGCGGGGGCGTCGAATTCCCAGTACTTC	CASSPAAGASNSQYF
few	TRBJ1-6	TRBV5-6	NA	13	TGTGCCAGCAGCTTTCCAGGGGAATCACCCCTCCACTTT	CASSFPGESPLHF
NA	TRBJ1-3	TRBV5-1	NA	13	TGCGCCAGCAGCTTGGAGGGCGGAAACACCATATATTTT	CASSLEGGNTIYF
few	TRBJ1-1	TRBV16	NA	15	TGTGCCAGCAGCCAATCAGGAGCCTTGAACACTGAAGCTTTCTTT	CASSQSGALNTEAFF
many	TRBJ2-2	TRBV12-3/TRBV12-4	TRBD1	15	TGTGCCAGCAGTCGACAGGGGGGGAACACCGGGGAGCTGTTTTTT	CASSRQGGNTGELFF
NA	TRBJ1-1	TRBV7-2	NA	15	TGTGCCAGCAGCCCCCCGGGGAGTGAGAACACTGAAGCTTTCTTT	CASSPPGSENTEAFF
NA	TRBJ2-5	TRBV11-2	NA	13	TGTGCCAGCAGCTTCGACAGGCAAGGGACCCAGTACTTC	CASSFDRQGTQYF
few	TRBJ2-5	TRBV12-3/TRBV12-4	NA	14	TGTGCCAGCAGGGGGACCTGGAGCCAAGAGACCCAGTACTTC	CASRGTWSQETQYF
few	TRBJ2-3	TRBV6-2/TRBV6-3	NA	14	TGTGCCAGCAGATCCAGCCCCCACACAGATACGCAGTATTTT	CASRSSPHTDTQYF
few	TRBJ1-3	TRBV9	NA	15	TGTGCCAGCAGCGTAGAGGCGAACTCTGGAAACACCATATATTTT	CASSVEANSGNTIYF
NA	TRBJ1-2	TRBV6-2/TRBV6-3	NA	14	TGTGCCAGCAGTCCCGGCGGTTCGTACTATGGCTACACCTTC	CASSPGGSYYGYTF